This T cell receptor beta chain was found in a study of shared clonotypes between healthy human individuals. The protocol was immunoSEQ multiplex PCR, while the TCRdb copy is restricted to in-frame clones and leaves out a portion. The data show approximately 2.5 million clones, around 94% seen once. V was clipped by 4 bases and J by 5 bases, with 13 bases between them. The CDR3 spans 15 residues. CDR1 and CDR2 (germline): SGHRS, YFSETQ. The chain combines TRBV5-1 with TRBJ1-6; no firm D call. The sample comprised naive CD4+ T cells sorted from blood. The subset here: CD45RA+ positively selected. This TCR was recovered from a man aged 18 to 30 in good health. The chain's CDR3 is CASSRPDSDNSPLHF. The CDR3 coding sequence is TGCGCCAGCAGCCGACCCGACTCGGATAATTCACCCCTCCACTTT. The whole variable domain, filled in from reference TRBV5-1 and TRBJ1-6, reads KAGVTQTPRYLIKTRGQQVTLSCSPISGHRSVSWYQQTPGQGLQFLFEYFSETQRNKGNFPGRFSGRQFSNSRSEMNVSTLELGDSALYLCASSRPDSDNSPLHFGNGTRLTVT.